The rows below give T cell receptor beta chains drawn from one sample of a study of radiation and T cells in renal cell carcinoma. The data were produced by immunoSEQ multiplex PCR, yet TCRdb's version contains in-frame clones alone and is incomplete. The profile shows approximately 14,000 clones, roughly 60% of them singletons. The sample here was tumor tissue, taken from a patient whose treatment was nephrectomy without radiotherapy. These receptor sequences come from a middle-aged man with renal cell carcinoma. Each CDR3 is given with its conserved first and last residue. The D gene is left open where the match is weak. The listing skips clone size in some rows; elsewhere it reads once, few, many or a size class.

>NA|TRBJ2-7|TRBV11-1|once
TGTGCCAGCAGCCCCCGGCCCCCGGACAAGATCTACGAGCAGTACTTC
CASSPRPPDKIYEQYF
>NA|TRBJ1-5|TRBV30|NA
TGTGCCTGGAGTGAGGACACTAATCAGCCCCAGCATTTT
CAWSEDTNQPQHF
>NA|TRBJ1-1|TRBV7-2|NA
TGTGCCAGCAGCCTCCCCCTCGGGTTGAACACTGAAGCTTTCTTT
CASSLPLGLNTEAFF
>TRBD1|TRBJ1-1|TRBV27|NA
TGTGCCAGCTCTCTTGCCAGGGGGCGAGATTGGGTGACTGAAGCTTTCTTT
CASSLARGRDWVTEAFF
>NA|TRBJ2-6|TRBV7-9|large
TGTGCCGCGGCCTCTGGGGCCAACGTCCTGACTTTC
CAAASGANVLTF
>TRBD1|TRBJ1-2|TRBV6-4|large
TGTGCCAGCAGTGACACCGGACAGGCACTTTATGGCTACACCTTC
CASSDTGQALYGYTF
>NA|TRBJ2-1|TRBV9|NA
TGTGCCAGCAGCCTGGGGGGATCCTACAATGAGCAGTTCTTC
CASSLGGSYNEQFF
>TRBD1|TRBJ1-2|TRBV5-4|NA
TGTGCCAGCAGCTCGACAGGGGCAAGCTACACCTTC
CASSSTGASYTF
>NA|TRBJ1-2|TRBV19|medium-sized
TGTGCCAGTAGTATTGGTGAGGGAGTCGGCTACACCTTC
CASSIGEGVGYTF
>NA|TRBJ1-4|TRBV6-1|few
NA
CASSTSTGTNEKLFF
>NA|TRBJ2-1|TRBV5-1|few
TGCGCCAGCAGCTTGTGGGGGCGCAATGAGCAGTTCTTC
CASSLWGRNEQFF
>NA|TRBJ2-3|TRBV6-1|once
TGTGCCAGCAGTACGGCAGGAGTACAGTATTTT
CASSTAGVQYF
>NA|TRBJ2-7|TRBV6-1|once
TGTGCCAGCAGTGAAGTCAGGACCTACGAGCAGTACTTC
CASSEVRTYEQYF
>NA|TRBJ2-7|TRBV2|few
TGTGCCAGCAGTACAGGGCGAGAGGAGCAGTACTTC
CASSTGREEQYF
>NA|TRBJ1-1|TRBV7-9|NA
TGTGCCAGCAGGGACCTGGGCGGGGGACCTAACACTGAAGCTTTCTTT
CASRDLGGGPNTEAFF
>NA|TRBJ1-2|TRBV7-9|NA
TGTGCCAGCAGCTTGGTGCAGGACTATGGCTACACCTTC
CASSLVQDYGYTF
>NA|TRBJ1-1|TRBV5-8|NA
TGTGCCAGCCGACTTAGACTGGGAGGGAACACTGAAGCTTTCTTT
CASRLRLGGNTEAFF
>NA|TRBJ1-3|TRBV5-1|NA
TGCGCCAGCAGCTTGTTAAGCCGAGACTCTGGAAACACCATATATTTT
CASSLLSRDSGNTIYF
>NA|TRBJ2-3|TRBV19|medium-sized
TGTGCCAGTAGTATAGATCGGAGCACAGATACGCAGTATTTT
CASSIDRSTDTQYF
>NA|TRBJ2-6|TRBV21-1|once
TGTGCCAGCAGCAAAGAAAAATTACCGGACGGTTCTGGGGCCAACGTCCTGACTTTC
CASSKEKLPDGSGANVLTF
>TRBD2|TRBJ2-3|TRBV19|NA
TGTGCCAGTAGTATAGTGACCAGCGGGGGGGAAGGTACGCAGTATTTT
CASSIVTSGGEGTQYF
>NA|TRBJ1-2|TRBV19|few
TGTGCCAGTAGTATAAAGGAGGGGAACTATGGCTACACCTTC
CASSIKEGNYGYTF
>NA|TRBJ1-2|TRBV30|NA
TGTGCCTGGACAGGGGAGGGCTATGGCTACACCTTC
CAWTGEGYGYTF
>NA|TRBJ1-6|TRBV15|NA
TGTGCCACCAGCAGAGATAGGGAATTTTCCCTCCACTTT
CATSRDREFSLHF
>NA|TRBJ1-1|TRBV12-5|few
TGTGCTAGTGGTTTGGATGGGTGGACTGAAGCTTTCTTT
CASGLDGWTEAFF
>NA|TRBJ1-1|TRBV12-5|few
TGTGCTAGTGGTTTGGTAATGGGGAGGGTTACTGAAGCTTTCTTT
CASGLVMGRVTEAFF
>NA|TRBJ1-5|TRBV27|few
TGTGCCAGCAGTTTATTCCCTCCTGGAACGGGACAGCCCCAGCATTTT
CASSLFPPGTGQPQHF
>NA|TRBJ2-7|TRBV15|NA
TGTGCCACCAGCAAGGGGTCCAACTACGAGCAGTACTTC
CATSKGSNYEQYF
>NA|TRBJ2-1|TRBV19|few
TGTGCCAGTAGTTCACTCCCTAAGTCGTACGGCTCCTACAATGAGCAGTTCTTC
CASSSLPKSYGSYNEQFF
>NA|TRBJ1-1|TRBV11-2|NA
TGTGCCAGCAGCCCCCTGACAGGATCGGCGAACACTGAAGCTTTCTTT
CASSPLTGSANTEAFF
>TRBD1|TRBJ1-6|TRBV6-5|NA
TGTGCCAGCAGTCAACCGGGACAGGGAGGTTCACCCCTCCACTTT
CASSQPGQGGSPLHF
>TRBD1|TRBJ1-2|TRBV19|NA
TGTGCCAGTAGTATAGATATACAGACAGGGAATGGCTACACCTTC
CASSIDIQTGNGYTF
>TRBD1|TRBJ1-1|TRBV29-1|NA
TGCAGCGTTGGATCAGGGGGGAACACTGAAGCTTTCTTT
CSVGSGGNTEAFF
>NA|TRBJ1-2|TRBV5-1|once
TGCGCCAGCGACGACTCGGGAGGCTACACCTTC
CASDDSGGYTF
>NA|TRBJ1-5|TRBV6-5|few
TGTGCCAGCAGTTCGCGACAGGCCTATAGCAATCAGCCCCAGCATTTT
CASSSRQAYSNQPQHF
>TRBD1|TRBJ1-5|TRBV5-6|NA
TGTGCCAGCAGCTTGATGGACAGGGGCAATCAGCCCCAGCATTTT
CASSLMDRGNQPQHF
>NA|TRBJ2-4|TRBV15|NA
TGTGCCACCAGCTCCCGACAGGCTCTAGCCAAAAACATTCAGTACTTC
CATSSRQALAKNIQYF
>NA|TRBJ2-2|TRBV10-1|NA
TGCGCCAGCAGTGAGTTCTTGGAGGCCCGCGGGTTGGAAGATTTCGCCGGGGAGCTGTTTTTT
CASSEFLEARGLEDFAGELFF
>NA|TRBJ2-5|TRBV7-7|NA
TGTGCCAGCAGCTTGGGCGGGGACCAAGAGACCCAGTACTTC
CASSLGGDQETQYF
>NA|TRBJ2-7|TRBV19|NA
TGTGCCAGTAAAAGACAGGGAGGTTACGAGCAGTACTTC
CASKRQGGYEQYF
>NA|TRBJ2-2|TRBV12-5|NA
TGTGCTAGTGGTTTGGCCAACACCGGGGAGCTGTTTTTT
CASGLANTGELFF
>NA|TRBJ1-6|TRBV27|NA
TGTGCCAGCAGTTTATCCCCTTCTCAGAATTCACCCCTCCACTTT
CASSLSPSQNSPLHF
>TRBD1|TRBJ2-1|TRBV10-1|NA
TGCGCCAGCAGTGGAACCGGGACAGGGCATAATGAGCAGTTCTTC
CASSGTGTGHNEQFF
>TRBD1|TRBJ1-2|TRBV28|NA
TGTGCCAGCAGTCGGGACAGGGGGCAAGGCTACACCTTC
CASSRDRGQGYTF
>NA|TRBJ1-4|TRBV6-5|NA
TGTGCCAGCAGGATGGGGGGGAGCAATGAAAAACTGTTTTTT
CASRMGGSNEKLFF
>NA|TRBJ1-3|TRBV12-5|NA
TGTGCTAGTGGTTTGGTACCGGACGGGCAGATCTCTGGAAACACCATATATTTT
CASGLVPDGQISGNTIYF
>NA|TRBJ2-6|TRBV7-3|NA
TGTGCCAGCAGCCCCTCTGGGGCCAACGTCCTGACTTTC
CASSPSGANVLTF
>NA|TRBJ1-5|TRBV10-3|few
TGTGCCTCAGAGTCTACAGCTAATCAGCCCCAGCATTTT
CASESTANQPQHF
>TRBD2|TRBJ2-1|TRBV19|NA
TGTGCCAGTAAGGTCCGGCTAGCGGACTCCCTTGGGGAGTTCTTC
CASKVRLADSLGEFF